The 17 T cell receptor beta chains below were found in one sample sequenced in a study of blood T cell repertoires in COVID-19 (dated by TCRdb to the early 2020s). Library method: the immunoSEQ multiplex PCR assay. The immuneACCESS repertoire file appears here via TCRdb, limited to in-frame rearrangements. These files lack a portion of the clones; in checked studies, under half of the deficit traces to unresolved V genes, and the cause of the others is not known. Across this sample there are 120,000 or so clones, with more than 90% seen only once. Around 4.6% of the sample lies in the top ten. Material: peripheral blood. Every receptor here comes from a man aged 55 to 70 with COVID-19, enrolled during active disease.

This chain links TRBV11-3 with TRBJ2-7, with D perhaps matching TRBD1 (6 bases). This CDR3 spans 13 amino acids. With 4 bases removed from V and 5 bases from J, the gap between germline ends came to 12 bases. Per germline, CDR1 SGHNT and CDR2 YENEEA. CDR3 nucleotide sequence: TGTGCCAGCAGCTACTGGACAGAAGACGAGCAGTACTTC. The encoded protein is CASSYWTEDEQYF.

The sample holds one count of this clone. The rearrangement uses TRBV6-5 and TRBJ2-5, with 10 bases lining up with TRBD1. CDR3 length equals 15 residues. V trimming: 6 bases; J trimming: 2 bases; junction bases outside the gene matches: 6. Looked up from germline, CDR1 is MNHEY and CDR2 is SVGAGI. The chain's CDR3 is CASRGDRGGQETQYF. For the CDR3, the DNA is TGTGCCAGCAGGGGGGACAGGGGAGGTCAAGAGACCCAGTACTTC.

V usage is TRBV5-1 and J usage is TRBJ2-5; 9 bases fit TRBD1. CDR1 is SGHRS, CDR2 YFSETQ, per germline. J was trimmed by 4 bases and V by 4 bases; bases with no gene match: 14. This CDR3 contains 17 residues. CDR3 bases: TGCGCCAGCAGCGCCACACCCGGGACAGGGAGTGGAGAGACCCAGTACTTC. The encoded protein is CASSATPGTGSGETQYF.

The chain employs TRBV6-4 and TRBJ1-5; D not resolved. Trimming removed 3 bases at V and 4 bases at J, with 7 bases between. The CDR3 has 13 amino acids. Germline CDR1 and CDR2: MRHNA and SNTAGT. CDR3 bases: TGTGCCAGCAGTGAGACGGGAAATCAGCCCCAGCATTTT. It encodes CASSETGNQPQHF.

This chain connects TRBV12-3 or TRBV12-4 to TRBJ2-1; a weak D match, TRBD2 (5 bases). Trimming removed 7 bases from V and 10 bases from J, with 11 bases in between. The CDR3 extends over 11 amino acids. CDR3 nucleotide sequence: TGTGCCAGCACCCTCCGGGGAGAGCAGTTCTTC. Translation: CASTLRGEQFF.

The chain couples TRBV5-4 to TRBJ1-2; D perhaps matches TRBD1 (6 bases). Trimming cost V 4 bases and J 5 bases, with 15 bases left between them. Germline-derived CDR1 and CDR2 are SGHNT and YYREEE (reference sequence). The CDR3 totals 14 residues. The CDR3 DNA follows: TGTGCCAGCAGCGTCGACAGGCTAGGGTATGGCTACACCTTC. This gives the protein CASSVDRLGYGYTF.

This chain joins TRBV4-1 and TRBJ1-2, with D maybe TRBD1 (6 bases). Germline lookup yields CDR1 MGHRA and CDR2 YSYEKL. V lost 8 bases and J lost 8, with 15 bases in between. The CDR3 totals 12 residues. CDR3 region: CASGGAWRGYTF. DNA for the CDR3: TGCGCCAGCGGGGGGGCCTGGCGGGGCTACACCTTC.

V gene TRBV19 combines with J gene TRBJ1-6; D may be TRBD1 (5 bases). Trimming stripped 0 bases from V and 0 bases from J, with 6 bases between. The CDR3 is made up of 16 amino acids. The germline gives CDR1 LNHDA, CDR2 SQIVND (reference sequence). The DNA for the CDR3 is TGTGCCAGTAGTATAGAAGACAGCTCCTATAATTCACCCCTCCACTTT. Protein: CASSIEDSSYNSPLHF.

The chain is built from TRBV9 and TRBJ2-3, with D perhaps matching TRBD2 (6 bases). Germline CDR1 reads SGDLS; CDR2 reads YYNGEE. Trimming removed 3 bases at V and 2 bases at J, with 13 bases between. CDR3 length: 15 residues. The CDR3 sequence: CASSDGTGLTDTQYF. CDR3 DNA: TGTGCCAGCAGCGACGGGACTGGCCTCACAGATACGCAGTATTTT.

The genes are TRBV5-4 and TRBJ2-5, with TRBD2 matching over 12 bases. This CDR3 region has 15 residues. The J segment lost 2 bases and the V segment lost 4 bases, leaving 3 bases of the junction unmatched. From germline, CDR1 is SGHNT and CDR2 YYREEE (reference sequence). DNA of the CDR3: TGTGCCAGCAGCCAAGGACTAGCGGGACAAGAGACCCAGTACTTC. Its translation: CASSQGLAGQETQYF.

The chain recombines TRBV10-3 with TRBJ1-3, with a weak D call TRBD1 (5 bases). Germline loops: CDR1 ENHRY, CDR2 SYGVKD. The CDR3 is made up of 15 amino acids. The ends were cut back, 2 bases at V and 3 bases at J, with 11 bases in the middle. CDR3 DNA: TGTGCCATCAGTGAGCTAAGGGGCAGTGGAAACACCATATATTTT. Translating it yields CAISELRGSGNTIYF.

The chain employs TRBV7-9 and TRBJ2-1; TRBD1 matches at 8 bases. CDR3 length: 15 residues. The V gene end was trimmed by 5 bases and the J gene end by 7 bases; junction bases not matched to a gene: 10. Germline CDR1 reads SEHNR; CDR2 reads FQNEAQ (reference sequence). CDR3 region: CASSHTGQAVNEQFF. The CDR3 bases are TGTGCCAGCAGCCATACGGGACAGGCAGTAAATGAGCAGTTCTTC.

The CDR3 DNA reads TGTGCCAGCAGCGTGGGACTCAGAGTGGATACGCAGTATTTT. Protein: CASSVGLRVDTQYF. V gene TRBV9 combines with J gene TRBJ2-3; D might be TRBD2 (6 bases). This CDR3 is built from 14 residues. V lost 2 bases to trimming and J lost 6 bases, with 13 bases between them. Per the germline V gene, CDR1 is SGDLS and CDR2 is YYNGEE. The complete variable domain, with remaining parts taken from reference TRBV9 and TRBJ2-3, reads DSGVTQTPKHLITATGQRVTLRCSPRSGDLSVYWYQQSLDQGLQFLIQYYNGEERAKGNILERFSAQQFPDLHSELNLSSLELGDSALYFCASSVGLRVDTQYFGPGTRLTVL.

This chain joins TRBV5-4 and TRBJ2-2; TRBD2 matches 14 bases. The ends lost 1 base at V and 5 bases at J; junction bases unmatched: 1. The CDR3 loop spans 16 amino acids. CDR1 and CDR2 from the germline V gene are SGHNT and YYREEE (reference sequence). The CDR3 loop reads CASSLRTSGRTGELFF. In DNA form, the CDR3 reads TGTGCCAGCAGCTTGAGGACTAGCGGGAGGACCGGGGAGCTGTTTTTT.

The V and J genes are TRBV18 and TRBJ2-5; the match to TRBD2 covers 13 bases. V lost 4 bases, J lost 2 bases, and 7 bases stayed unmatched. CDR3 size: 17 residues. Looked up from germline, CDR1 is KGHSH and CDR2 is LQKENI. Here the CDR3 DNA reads TGTGCCAGCTCACTCGGACTAGCGGGAGAAGATCAAGAGACCCAGTACTTC. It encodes CASSLGLAGEDQETQYF. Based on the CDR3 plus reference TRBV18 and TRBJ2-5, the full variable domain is NAGVMQNPRHLVRRRGQEARLRCSPMKGHSHVYWYRQLPEEGLKFMVYLQKENIIDESGMPKERFSAEFPKEGPSILRIQQVVRGDSAAYFCASSLGLAGEDQETQYFGPGTRLLVL.

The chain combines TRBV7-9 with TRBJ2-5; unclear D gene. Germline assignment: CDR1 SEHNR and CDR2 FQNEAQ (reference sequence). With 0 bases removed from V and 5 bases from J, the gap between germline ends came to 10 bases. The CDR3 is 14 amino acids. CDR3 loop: CASSLASVRETQYF. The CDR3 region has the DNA TGTGCCAGCAGCTTAGCCTCGGTCAGGGAGACCCAGTACTTC.

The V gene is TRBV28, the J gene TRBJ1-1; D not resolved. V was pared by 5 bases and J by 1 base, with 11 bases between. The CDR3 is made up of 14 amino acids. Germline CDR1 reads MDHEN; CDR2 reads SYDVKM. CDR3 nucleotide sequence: TGTGCCAGCAGTGCCCCTCGGAGGAACACTGAAGCTTTCTTT. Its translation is CASSAPRRNTEAFF.